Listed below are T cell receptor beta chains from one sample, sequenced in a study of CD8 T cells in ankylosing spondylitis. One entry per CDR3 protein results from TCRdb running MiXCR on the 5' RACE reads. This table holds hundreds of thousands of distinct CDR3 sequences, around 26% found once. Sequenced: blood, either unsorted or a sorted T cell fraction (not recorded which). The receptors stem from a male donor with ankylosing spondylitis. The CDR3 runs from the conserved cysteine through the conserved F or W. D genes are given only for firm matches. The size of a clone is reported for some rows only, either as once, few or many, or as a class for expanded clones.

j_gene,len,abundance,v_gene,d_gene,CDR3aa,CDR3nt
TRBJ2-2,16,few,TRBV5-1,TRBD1,CASTSGQGANTGELFF,TGCGCCAGCACCTCGGGGCAGGGGGCTAACACCGGGGAGCTGTTTTTT
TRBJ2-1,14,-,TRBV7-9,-,CASSRPGGGNEQFF,TGTGCCAGCAGCCGCCCAGGGGGGGGGAATGAGCAGTTCTTC
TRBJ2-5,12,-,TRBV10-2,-,CASSTLQETQYF,TGCGCCAGCAGTACACTGCAAGAGACCCAGTACTTC
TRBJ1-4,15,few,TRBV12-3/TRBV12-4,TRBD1,CASSSRTGDFEKLFF,TGTGCCAGCAGTTCCAGGACAGGGGACTTCGAAAAACTGTTTTTT
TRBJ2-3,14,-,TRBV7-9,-,CASSLGDRMDTQYF,TGTGCCAGCAGCTTAGGTGACAGGATGGATACGCAGTATTTT
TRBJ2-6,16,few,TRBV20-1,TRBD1,CSARRTGVSGANVLTF,TGCAGTGCTAGGAGGACAGGGGTTAGTGGGGCCAACGTCCTGACTTTC
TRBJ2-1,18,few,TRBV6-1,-,CASNPNQVRTGRYNEQFF,TGTGCCAGCAACCCGAACCAGGTTCGAACCGGGCGGTACAATGAGCAGTTCTTC
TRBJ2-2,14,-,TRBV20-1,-,CSANRDWNTGELFF,TGCAGTGCTAACCGGGACTGGAACACCGGGGAGCTGTTTTTT
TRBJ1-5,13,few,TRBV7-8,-,CASSSFSNQPQHF,TGTGCCAGCAGCTCATTCAGCAATCAGCCCCAGCATTTT
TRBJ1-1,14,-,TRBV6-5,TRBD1,CASSSTGDNTEAFF,TGTGCCAGCAGTTCGACAGGGGACAACACTGAAGCTTTCTTT
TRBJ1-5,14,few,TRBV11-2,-,CASSFSGDDQPQHF,TGTGCCAGCAGCTTTAGCGGGGACGATCAGCCCCAGCATTTT
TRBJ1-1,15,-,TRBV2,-,CASSWDPKVGTEAFF,TGTGCCAGCAGTTGGGACCCCAAGGTGGGCACTGAAGCTTTCTTT
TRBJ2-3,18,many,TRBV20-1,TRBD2,CSASAGTSGSVPTDTQYF,TGCAGTGCTAGCGCTGGGACTAGCGGGAGCGTTCCCACAGATACGCAGTATTTT
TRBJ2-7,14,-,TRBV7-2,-,CASSVSGSSYEQYF,TGTGCCAGCAGCGTTAGCGGCAGCTCCTACGAGCAGTACTTC
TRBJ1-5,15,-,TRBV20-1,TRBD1,CSARGQGTSNQPQHF,TGCAGTGCTAGAGGACAGGGGACGAGCAATCAGCCCCAGCATTTT
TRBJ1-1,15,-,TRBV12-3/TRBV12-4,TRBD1,CASTLTGDVNTEAFF,TGTGCCAGCACCTTGACAGGGGATGTGAACACTGAAGCTTTCTTT
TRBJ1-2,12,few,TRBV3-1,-,CASSQEGHGYTF,TGTGCCAGCAGCCAAGAGGGCCATGGCTACACCTTC
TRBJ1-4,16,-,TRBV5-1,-,CASSWGIQGGSLELFF,TGCGCCAGCAGCTGGGGGATACAGGGTGGGAGTTTGGAACTGTTTTTT
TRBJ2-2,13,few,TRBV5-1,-,CASSIDTTGELFF,TGCGCCAGCAGCATTGACACCACCGGGGAGCTGTTTTTT
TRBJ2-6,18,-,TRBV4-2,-,CASSQDKGTSSGANVLTF,TGTGCCAGCAGCCAAGATAAGGGCACGAGCTCTGGGGCCAACGTCCTGACTTTC
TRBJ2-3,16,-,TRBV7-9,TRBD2,CATDGPAGYNTDTQYF,TGTGCCACCGATGGGCCAGCGGGATACAACACAGATACGCAGTATTTT
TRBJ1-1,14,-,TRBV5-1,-,CASSLLSVNTEAFF,TGCGCCAGCAGCTTACTTTCGGTAAACACTGAAGCTTTCTTT
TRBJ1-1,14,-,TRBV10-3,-,CAISESNGAGDAFF,TGTGCCATCAGTGAGTCTAACGGGGCCGGGGATGCTTTCTTT
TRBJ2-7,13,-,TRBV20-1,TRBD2,CSADHGRDYEQYF,TGCAGTGCAGACCACGGGAGGGACTACGAGCAGTACTTC
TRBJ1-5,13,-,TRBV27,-,CASSQLSSQPQHF,TGTGCCAGCAGTCAGCTCTCCAGTCAGCCCCAGCATTTT